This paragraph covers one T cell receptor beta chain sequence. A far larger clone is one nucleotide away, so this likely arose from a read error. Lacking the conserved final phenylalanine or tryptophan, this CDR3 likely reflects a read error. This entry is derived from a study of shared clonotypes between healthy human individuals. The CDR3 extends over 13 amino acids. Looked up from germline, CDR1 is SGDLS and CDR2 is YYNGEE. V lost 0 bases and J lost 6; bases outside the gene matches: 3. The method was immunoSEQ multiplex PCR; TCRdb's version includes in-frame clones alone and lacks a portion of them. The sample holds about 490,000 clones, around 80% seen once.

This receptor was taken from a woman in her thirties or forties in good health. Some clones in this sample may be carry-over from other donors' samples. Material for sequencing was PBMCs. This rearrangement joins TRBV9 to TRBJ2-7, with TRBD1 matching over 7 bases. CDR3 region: CASSVGGGGEQYS. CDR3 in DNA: TGTGCCAGCAGCGTAGGAGGGGGCGGCGAGCAGTACTCC.